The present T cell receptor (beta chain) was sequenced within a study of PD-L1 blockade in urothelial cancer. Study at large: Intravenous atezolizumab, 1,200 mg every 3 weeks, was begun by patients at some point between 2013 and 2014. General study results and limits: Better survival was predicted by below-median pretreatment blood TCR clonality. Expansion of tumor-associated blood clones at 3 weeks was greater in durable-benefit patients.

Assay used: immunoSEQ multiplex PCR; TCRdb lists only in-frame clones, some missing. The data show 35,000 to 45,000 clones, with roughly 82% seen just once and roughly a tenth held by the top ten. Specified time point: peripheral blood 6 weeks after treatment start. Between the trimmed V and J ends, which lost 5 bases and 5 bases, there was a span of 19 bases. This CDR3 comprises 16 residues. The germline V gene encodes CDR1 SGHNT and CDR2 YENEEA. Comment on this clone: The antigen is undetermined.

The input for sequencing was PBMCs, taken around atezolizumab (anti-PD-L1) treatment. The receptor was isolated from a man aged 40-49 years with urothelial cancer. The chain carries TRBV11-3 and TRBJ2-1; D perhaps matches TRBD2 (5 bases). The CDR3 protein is CASSGRAGGRDNEQFF. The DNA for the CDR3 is TGTGCCAGCAGCGGGCGGGCTGGCGGAAGAGACAATGAGCAGTTCTTC. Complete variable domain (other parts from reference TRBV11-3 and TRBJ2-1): EAGVVQSPRYKIIEKKQPVAFWCNPISGHNTLYWYLQNLGQGPELLIRYENEEAVDDSQLPKDRFSAERLKGVDSTLKIQPAELGDSAVYLCASSGRAGGRDNEQFFGPGTRLTVL.